A single sample gave rise to the 10 T cell receptor beta chains below, sequenced in a study of human T cells and chemical hapten exposure. Sample time point: pre-sensitization, week 0. Treatment here: therapeutic diphenylcyclopropenone sensitization with weekly scalp DPC. TCRdb analysed the RACE reads with MiXCR anew, one entry per CDR3 protein. The data show some 90,000 distinct CDR3 sequences, with 7.5% to 9.5% seen just once and 2.5% to 3% held by the top ten. The sequenced sample was whole blood, obtained in connection with sensitization to the hapten diphenylcyclopropenone (DPC). The origin of the receptors is a man aged 40-49 years with alopecia areata. Some clones in this sample may be carry-over from other donors' samples.

At least ten counts were recorded for this clonotype. The genes are TRBV29-1 and TRBJ2-2, with D unresolved. V shed 3 bases and J shed 7 bases, with 15 bases lying between them. The V gene's germline CDR1 is SQVTM and CDR2 ANQGSEA. The CDR3 runs to 14 residues. The CDR3 here is CSVEFGLGGGELFF. For the CDR3, the DNA is TGCAGCGTTGAGTTTGGTCTAGGCGGCGGGGAGCTGTTTTTT.

This clonotype was found a few times. The V call is TRBV5-4, the J call TRBJ2-1; TRBD2 matches at 11 bases. Germline assignment: CDR1 SGHNT and CDR2 YYREEE (reference sequence). The CDR3 consists of 15 residues. V shed 2 bases, J shed 5 bases, and the junction held 3 bases outside the gene matches. As DNA, the CDR3 is TGTGCCAGCAGCTTACCGGGACTAGCGGACAATGAGCAGTTCTTC. It codes for CASSLPGLADNEQFF.

The rearrangement links TRBV6-5 to TRBJ1-2; D remains unclear. From germline, CDR1 is MNHEY and CDR2 SVGAGI. The CDR3 extends over 14 amino acids. Between the trimmed V and J ends, which lost 2 bases and 5 bases, there was a span of 12 bases. The CDR3 spells CASSYKEGWYGYTF. As DNA, the CDR3 is TGTGCCAGCAGTTACAAGGAGGGCTGGTATGGCTACACCTTC.

This clonotype has a count of ten or more. The chain couples TRBV7-2 to TRBJ1-1, with a weak D call TRBD1 (5 bases). The CDR3 runs to 13 residues. V shed 6 bases and J shed 1 base, with 9 bases lying between them. In germline, CDR1 is SGHTA, CDR2 FQGNSA. CDR3 coding DNA: TGTGCCAGCAGGACAGCCGAGAACACTGAAGCTTTCTTT. As protein: CASRTAENTEAFF.

The CDR3 DNA reads as TGTGCCAGCAGCCCATTTCTGGCTAGCGGGAGATCCTTTGAGCAGTTCTTC. Translating it yields CASSPFLASGRSFEQFF. The rearrangement links TRBV7-2 to TRBJ2-1; 10 bases are a match to TRBD2. Unmatched junction bases numbered 16, after V lost 5 bases and J lost 9 bases. Germline CDR1 SGHTA, CDR2 FQGNSA. CDR3 length: 17 amino acids.

This clonotype was picked up many times. The chain joins TRBV7-2 to TRBJ2-1; D remains unclear. Per the germline V gene, CDR1 is SGHTA and CDR2 is FQGNSA. V dropped 4 bases and J dropped 4 bases, with 8 bases sitting between them. The CDR3 runs 13 residues. The CDR3, as DNA: TGTGCCAGCAGCTCCCCGCGTTACAATGAGCAGTTCTTC. Translating gives CASSSPRYNEQFF.

Only a few counts were recorded for this clonotype. The rearrangement links TRBV7-6 to TRBJ2-7; D is uncertain. The CDR3 covers 19 residues. Trimming left V 4 bases short and J 7 bases short, with 32 bases between. Germline-derived CDR1 and CDR2 are SGHVS and FNYEAQ. The CDR3 loop is CASSSSPAPLTSAAAEQYF. CDR3 nucleotide sequence: TGTGCCAGCAGCTCCTCACCCGCCCCTCTTACATCCGCAGCCGCGGAGCAGTACTTC. The full variable domain, rest sourced from reference TRBV7-6 and TRBJ2-7, is GAGVSQSPRYKVTKRGQDVALRCDPISGHVSLYWYRQALGQGPEFLTYFNYEAQQDKSGLPNDRFSAERPEGSISTLTIQRTEQRDSAMYRCASSSSPAPLTSAAAEQYFGPGTRLTVT.

V gene TRBV7-2 combines with J gene TRBJ2-1; D possibly uses TRBD1 or TRBD2 (5 bases each). The CDR3 runs 17 residues. V was shortened by 1 base and J by 7 bases, with 20 bases between the two germline ends. Germline CDR1 SGHTA, CDR2 FQGNSA. CDR3 nucleotides: TGTGCCAGCAGCTTAGGGTACGGGAAGGCAGGGAAAAATGAGCAGTTCTTC. Encoded protein: CASSLGYGKAGKNEQFF. The whole variable domain, filled in from reference TRBV7-2 and TRBJ2-1, reads GAGVSQSPSNKVTEKGKDVELRCDPISGHTALYWYRQSLGQGLEFLIYFQGNSAPDKSGLPSDRFSAERTGGSVSTLTIQRTQQEDSAVYLCASSLGYGKAGKNEQFFGPGTRLTVL.

The CDR3 here is CASSHGQNSNQPQHF. The CDR3 nucleotides read TGTGCCAGCTCACACGGACAGAATAGCAATCAGCCCCAGCATTTT. This rearrangement joins TRBV18 to TRBJ1-5; possibly TRBD1 for D (6 bases). The CDR3 totals 15 residues. V lost 4 bases and J lost 0, with 10 bases in between. In germline, CDR1 is KGHSH, CDR2 LQKENI.

This clonotype showed up just a few times. The chain combines TRBV7-3 with TRBJ1-1, with D uncertain. Per germline, CDR1 SGHTA and CDR2 FQGTGA. The CDR3 runs 17 residues. The V gene lost 0 bases and the J gene lost 0 bases, with 14 bases spanning the gap. The CDR3 loop reads CASSLTRLQPMNTEAFF. The CDR3, as DNA: TGTGCCAGCAGCTTAACCCGGTTACAGCCCATGAACACTGAAGCTTTCTTT.